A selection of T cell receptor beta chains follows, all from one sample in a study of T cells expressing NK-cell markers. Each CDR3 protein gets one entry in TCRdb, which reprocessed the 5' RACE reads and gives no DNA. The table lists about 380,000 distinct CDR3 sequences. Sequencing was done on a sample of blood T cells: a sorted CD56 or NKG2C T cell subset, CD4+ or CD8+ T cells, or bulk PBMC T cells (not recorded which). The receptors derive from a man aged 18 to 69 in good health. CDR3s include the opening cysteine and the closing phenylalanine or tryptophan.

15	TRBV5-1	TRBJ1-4	CASSFNRARNEKLFF
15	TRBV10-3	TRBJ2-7	CAINNGQKGSYEQYF
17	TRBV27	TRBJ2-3	CASSFFRGQLSTDTQYF
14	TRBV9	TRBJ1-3	CASSVAALGNTIYF
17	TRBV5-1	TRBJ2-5	CASSPPGQGAIFGTQYF
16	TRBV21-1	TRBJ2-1	CASSKAAGGAYNEQFF
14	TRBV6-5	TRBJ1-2	CASSYSLSQYGYTF
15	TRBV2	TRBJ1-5	CASTSLTGGNQPQHF
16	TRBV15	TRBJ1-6	CATSRDEQGAESPLHF
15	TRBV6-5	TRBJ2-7	CASSYSIGLDSGKYF
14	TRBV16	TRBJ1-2	CASSQPTGLYGYTF
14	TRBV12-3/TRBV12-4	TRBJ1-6	CASSPEGYNSPLHF
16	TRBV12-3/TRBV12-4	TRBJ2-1	CASSRVAGASYNEQFF
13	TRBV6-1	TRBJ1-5	CASSETSNQPQHF
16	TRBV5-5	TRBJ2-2	CASSLKGYTNTGELFF
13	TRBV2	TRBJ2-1	CASSYGLPNEQFF
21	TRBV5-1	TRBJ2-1	CASSGSRGVAGGLNSYNEQFF
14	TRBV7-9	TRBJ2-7	CASSLGGGSNEQYF
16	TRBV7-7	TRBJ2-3	CASSSGQGISTDTQYF
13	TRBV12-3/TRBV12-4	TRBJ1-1	CASSPRGAVGAFF
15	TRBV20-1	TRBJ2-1	CSARFRKKINNEQFF
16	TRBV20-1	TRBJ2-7	CSARGRAGDVIFEQYF
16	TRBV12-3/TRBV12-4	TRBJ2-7	CASSLPWPVTGGEQYF
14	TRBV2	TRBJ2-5	CASSERPNQETQYF
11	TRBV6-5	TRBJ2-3	CASSYGGQRYF
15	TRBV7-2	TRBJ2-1	CASSLRGQVYNEQFF
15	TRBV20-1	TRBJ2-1	CSATNRGRRTDEQFF
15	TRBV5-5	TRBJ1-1	CASSLIGPRGTEAFF
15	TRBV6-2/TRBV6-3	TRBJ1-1	CASRVLGQTNTEAFF
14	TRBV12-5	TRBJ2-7	CARTKRDRLYEQYF
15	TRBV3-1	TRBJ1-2	CASSLLAATNYGYTF